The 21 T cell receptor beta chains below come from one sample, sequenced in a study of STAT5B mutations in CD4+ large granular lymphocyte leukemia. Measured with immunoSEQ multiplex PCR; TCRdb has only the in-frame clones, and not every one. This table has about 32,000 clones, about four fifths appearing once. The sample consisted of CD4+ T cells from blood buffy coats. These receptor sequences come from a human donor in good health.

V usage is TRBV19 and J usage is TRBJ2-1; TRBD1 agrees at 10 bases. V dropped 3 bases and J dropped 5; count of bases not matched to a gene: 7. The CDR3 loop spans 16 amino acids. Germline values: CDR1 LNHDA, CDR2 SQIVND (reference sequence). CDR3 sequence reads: CASSITGTGANNEQFF. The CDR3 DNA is TGTGCCAGTAGTATCACCGGGACAGGGGCCAACAATGAGCAGTTCTTC.

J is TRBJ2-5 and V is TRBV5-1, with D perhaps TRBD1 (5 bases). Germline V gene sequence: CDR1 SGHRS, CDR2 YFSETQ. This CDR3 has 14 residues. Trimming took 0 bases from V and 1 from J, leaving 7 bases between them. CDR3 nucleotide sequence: TGCGCCAGCAGCTTGGCGACAGCCCAAGAGACCCAGTACTTC. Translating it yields CASSLATAQETQYF.

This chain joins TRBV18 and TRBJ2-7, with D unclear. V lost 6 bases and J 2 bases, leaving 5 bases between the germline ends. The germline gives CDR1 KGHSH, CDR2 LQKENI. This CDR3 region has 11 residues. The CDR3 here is CASSGAYEQYF. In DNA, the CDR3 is TGTGCCAGCTCCGGAGCCTACGAGCAGTACTTC. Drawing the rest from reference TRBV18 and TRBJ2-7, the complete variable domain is NAGVMQNPRHLVRRRGQEARLRCSPMKGHSHVYWYRQLPEEGLKFMVYLQKENIIDESGMPKERFSAEFPKEGPSILRIQQVVRGDSAAYFCASSGAYEQYFGPGTRLTVT.

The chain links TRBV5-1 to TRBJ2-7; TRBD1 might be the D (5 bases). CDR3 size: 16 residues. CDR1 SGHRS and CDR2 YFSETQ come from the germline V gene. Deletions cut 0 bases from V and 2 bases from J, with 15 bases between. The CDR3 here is CASSLASGFVPYEQYF. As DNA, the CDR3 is TGCGCCAGCAGCTTGGCCTCAGGGTTTGTCCCCTACGAGCAGTACTTC. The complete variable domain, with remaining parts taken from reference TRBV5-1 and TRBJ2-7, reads KAGVTQTPRYLIKTRGQQVTLSCSPISGHRSVSWYQQTPGQGLQFLFEYFSETQRNKGNFPGRFSGRQFSNSRSEMNVSTLELGDSALYLCASSLASGFVPYEQYFGPGTRLTVT.

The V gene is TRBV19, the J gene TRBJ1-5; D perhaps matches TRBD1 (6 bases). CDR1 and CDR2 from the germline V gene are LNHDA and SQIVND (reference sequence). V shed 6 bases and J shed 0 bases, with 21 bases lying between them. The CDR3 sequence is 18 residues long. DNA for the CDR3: TGTGCCAGTAGCAACTTTGGTAGACAGGCGGATAGCAATCAGCCCCAGCATTTT. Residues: CASSNFGRQADSNQPQHF.

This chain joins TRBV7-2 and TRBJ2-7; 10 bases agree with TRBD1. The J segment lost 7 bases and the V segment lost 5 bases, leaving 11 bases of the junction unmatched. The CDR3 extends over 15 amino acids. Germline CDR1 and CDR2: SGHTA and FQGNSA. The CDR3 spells CASSRRDRGFREQYF. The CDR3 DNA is TGTGCCAGCAGCCGCCGGGACAGGGGCTTCAGAGAGCAGTACTTC.

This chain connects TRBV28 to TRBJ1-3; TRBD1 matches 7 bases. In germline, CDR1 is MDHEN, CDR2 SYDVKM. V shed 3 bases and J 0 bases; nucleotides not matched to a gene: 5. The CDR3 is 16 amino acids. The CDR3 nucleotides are TGTGCCAGCAGTTTTGGGACAGTTAGCTCTGGAAACACCATATATTTT. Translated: CASSFGTVSSGNTIYF. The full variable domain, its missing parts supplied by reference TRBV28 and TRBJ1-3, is DVKVTQSSRYLVKRTGEKVFLECVQDMDHENMFWYRQDPGLGLRLIYFSYDVKMKEKGDIPEGYSVSREKKERFSLILESASTNQTSMYLCASSFGTVSSGNTIYFGEGSWLTVV.

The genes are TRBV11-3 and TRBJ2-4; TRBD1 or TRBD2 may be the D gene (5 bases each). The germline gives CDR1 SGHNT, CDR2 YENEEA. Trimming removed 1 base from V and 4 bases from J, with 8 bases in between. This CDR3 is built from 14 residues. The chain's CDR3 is CASSLGGAKNIQYF. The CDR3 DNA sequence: TGTGCCAGCAGCTTAGGAGGGGCAAAAAACATTCAGTACTTC. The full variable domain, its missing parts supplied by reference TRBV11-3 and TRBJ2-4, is EAGVVQSPRYKIIEKKQPVAFWCNPISGHNTLYWYLQNLGQGPELLIRYENEEAVDDSQLPKDRFSAERLKGVDSTLKIQPAELGDSAVYLCASSLGGAKNIQYFGAGTRLSVL.

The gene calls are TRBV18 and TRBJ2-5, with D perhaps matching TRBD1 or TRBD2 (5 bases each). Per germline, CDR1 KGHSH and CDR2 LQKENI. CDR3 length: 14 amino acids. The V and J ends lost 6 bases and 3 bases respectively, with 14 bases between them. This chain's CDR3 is CASSPGANEETQYF. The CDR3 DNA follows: TGTGCCAGCTCCCCCGGGGCCAACGAAGAGACCCAGTACTTC.

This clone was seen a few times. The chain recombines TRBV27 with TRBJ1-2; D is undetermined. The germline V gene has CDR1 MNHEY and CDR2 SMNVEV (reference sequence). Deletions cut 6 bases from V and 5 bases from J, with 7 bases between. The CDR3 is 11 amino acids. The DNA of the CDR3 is TGTGCCAGCAGGTTAGAATATGGCTACACCTTC. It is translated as CASRLEYGYTF.

The CDR3, as DNA: TGTGCCAGCAGCTTGGACGGCTCCTATAATTCACCCCTCCACTTT. It yields the protein CASSLDGSYNSPLHF. This chain joins TRBV5-4 and TRBJ1-6, with D uncertain. Trimming pared 0 bases from V and 0 bases from J, leaving 4 bases between. CDR1 is SGHNT, CDR2 YYREEE, per germline (reference sequence). The CDR3 is made up of 15 amino acids.

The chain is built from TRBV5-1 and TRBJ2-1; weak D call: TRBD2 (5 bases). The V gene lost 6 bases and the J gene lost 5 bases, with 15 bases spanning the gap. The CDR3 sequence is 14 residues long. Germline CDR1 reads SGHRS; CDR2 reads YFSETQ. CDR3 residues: CASTPWGVDNEQFF. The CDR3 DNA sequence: TGCGCCAGCACCCCCTGGGGAGTTGACAATGAGCAGTTCTTC. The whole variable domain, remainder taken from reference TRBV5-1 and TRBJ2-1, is KAGVTQTPRYLIKTRGQQVTLSCSPISGHRSVSWYQQTPGQGLQFLFEYFSETQRNKGNFPGRFSGRQFSNSRSEMNVSTLELGDSALYLCASTPWGVDNEQFFGPGTRLTVL.

CDR3 coding DNA: TGTGCCAGCAGCGTAGATTGGGGGCCCTATGGTGAGACCCAGTACTTC. Its translation is CASSVDWGPYGETQYF. The gene calls are TRBV9 and TRBJ2-5; D perhaps matches TRBD1 (6 bases). This CDR3 is built from 16 residues. In germline, CDR1 is SGDLS, CDR2 YYNGEE. Trimming shortened V by 0 bases and J by 5 bases, and 17 bases separated the two germline ends.

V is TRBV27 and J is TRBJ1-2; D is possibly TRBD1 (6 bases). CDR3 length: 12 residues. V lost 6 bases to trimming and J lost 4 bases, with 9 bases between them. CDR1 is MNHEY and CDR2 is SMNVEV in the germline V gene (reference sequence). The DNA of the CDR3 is TGTGCCAGCAGGGGGGGCGGCTATGGCTACACCTTC. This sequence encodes CASRGGGYGYTF.

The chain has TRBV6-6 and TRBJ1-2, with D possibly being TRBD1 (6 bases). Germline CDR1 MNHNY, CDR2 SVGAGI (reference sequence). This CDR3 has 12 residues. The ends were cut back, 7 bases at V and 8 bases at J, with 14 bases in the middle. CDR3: CASTLGQGGYTF. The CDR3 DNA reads TGTGCCAGCACCCTCGGGCAGGGGGGCTACACCTTC.

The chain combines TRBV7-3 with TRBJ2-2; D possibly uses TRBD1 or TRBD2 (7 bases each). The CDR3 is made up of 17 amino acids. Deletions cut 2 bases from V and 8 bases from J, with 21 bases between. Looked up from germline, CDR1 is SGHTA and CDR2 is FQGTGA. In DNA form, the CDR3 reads TGTGCCAGCAGCTTAGGCGGACAGGCGGGAGCAGCGGGGGAGCTGTTTTTT. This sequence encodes CASSLGGQAGAAGELFF.

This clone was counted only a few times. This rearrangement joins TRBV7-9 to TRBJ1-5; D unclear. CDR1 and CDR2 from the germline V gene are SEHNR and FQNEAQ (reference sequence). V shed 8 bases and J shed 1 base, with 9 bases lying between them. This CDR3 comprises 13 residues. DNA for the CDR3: TGTGCCAGCGGAGGGTCGAGCAATCAGCCCCAGCATTTT. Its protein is CASGGSSNQPQHF.

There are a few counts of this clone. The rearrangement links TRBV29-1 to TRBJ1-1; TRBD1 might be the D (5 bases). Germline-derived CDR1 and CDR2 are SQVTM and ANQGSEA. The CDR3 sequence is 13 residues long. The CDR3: CSFGAQMNTEAFF. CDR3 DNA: TGCAGTTTCGGGGCCCAGATGAACACTGAAGCTTTCTTT.

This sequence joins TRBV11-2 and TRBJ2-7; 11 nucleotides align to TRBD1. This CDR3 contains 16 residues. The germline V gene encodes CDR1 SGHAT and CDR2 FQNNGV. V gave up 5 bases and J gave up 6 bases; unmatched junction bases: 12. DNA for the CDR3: TGTGCCAGCAGCGCCCTCGGACAGGGGGCAGGGAGCGAGCAGTACTTC. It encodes CASSALGQGAGSEQYF. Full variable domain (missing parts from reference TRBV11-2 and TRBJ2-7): EAGVAQSPRYKIIEKRQSVAFWCNPISGHATLYWYQQILGQGPKLLIQFQNNGVVDDSQLPKDRFSAERLKGVDSTLKIQPAKLEDSAVYLCASSALGQGAGSEQYFGPGTRLTVT.

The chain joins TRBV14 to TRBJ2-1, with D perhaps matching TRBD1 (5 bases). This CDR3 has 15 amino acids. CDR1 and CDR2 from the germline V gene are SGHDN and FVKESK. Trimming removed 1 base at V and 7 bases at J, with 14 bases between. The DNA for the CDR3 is TGTGCCAGCAGCCAAGGGGGCATCCGGTTGAATGAGCAGTTCTTC. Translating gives CASSQGGIRLNEQFF.

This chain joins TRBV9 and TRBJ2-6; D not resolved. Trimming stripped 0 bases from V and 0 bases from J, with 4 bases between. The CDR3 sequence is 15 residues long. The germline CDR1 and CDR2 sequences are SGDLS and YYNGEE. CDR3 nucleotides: TGTGCCAGCAGCGTAGAAAGCTCTGGGGCCAACGTCCTGACTTTC. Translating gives CASSVESSGANVLTF.